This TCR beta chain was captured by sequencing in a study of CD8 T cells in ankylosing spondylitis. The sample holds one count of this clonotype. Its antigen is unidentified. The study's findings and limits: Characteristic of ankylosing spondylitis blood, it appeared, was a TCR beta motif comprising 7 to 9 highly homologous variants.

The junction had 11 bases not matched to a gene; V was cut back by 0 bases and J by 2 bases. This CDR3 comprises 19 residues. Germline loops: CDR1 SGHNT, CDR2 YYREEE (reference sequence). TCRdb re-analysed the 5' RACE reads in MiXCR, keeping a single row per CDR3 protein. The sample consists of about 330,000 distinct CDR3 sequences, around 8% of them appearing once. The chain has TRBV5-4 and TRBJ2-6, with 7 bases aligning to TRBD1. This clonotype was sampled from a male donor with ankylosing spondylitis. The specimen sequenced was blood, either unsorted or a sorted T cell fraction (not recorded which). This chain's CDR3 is CASSLGGQSANTGANVLTF. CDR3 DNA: TGTGCCAGCAGCTTGGGGGGACAGTCGGCGAACACTGGGGCCAACGTCCTGACTTTC. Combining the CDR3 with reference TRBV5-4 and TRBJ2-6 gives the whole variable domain ETGVTQSPTHLIKTRGQQVTLRCSSQSGHNTVSWYQQALGQGPQFIFQYYREEENGRGNFPPRFSGLQFPNYSSELNVNALELDDSALYLCASSLGGQSANTGANVLTFGAGSRLTVL.